A single sample gave rise to the 9 T cell receptor beta chains below, sequenced in a study of technical replicates of blood from several donors. Generated by immunoSEQ multiplex PCR, the TCRdb table keeps only in-frame clones and is missing some. This sample carries about 69,000 clones, about 87% of them seen once, and the ten largest clones take 4.6%. Material for sequencing was PBMCs. The receptors here all came from a human donor in good health. Some clones in this sample may be carry-over from other donors' samples.

The chain recombines TRBV6-5 with TRBJ2-7; TRBD2 aligns across 10 bases. Germline loops: CDR1 MNHEY, CDR2 SVGAGI. The CDR3 covers 15 residues. V trimming: 4 bases; J trimming: 5 bases; junction bases outside the gene matches: 8. In nucleotides, the CDR3 is TGTGCCAGCAGTTCCCCGGGACTAGCGACTAACGAGCAGTACTTC. It specifies CASSSPGLATNEQYF.

The chain has TRBV4-3 and TRBJ2-2; D uncertain. CDR3 length: 15 amino acids. Trimming cost V 5 bases and J 0 bases, with 10 bases left between them. Germline V gene sequence: CDR1 LGHNA, CDR2 YSLEER. CDR3 coding DNA: TGCGCCAGCAGCTCCGTCCAGGCGAACACCGGGGAGCTGTTTTTT. Amino acids: CASSSVQANTGELFF.

The chain couples TRBV29-1 to TRBJ2-2, with D possibly being TRBD2 (6 bases). Trimming removed 8 bases at V and 1 base at J, with 14 bases between. The CDR3 sequence is 14 residues long. Looked up from germline, CDR1 is SQVTM and CDR2 is ANQGSEA. The CDR3 sequence: CSTTGTGNTGELFF. CDR3 DNA sequence: TGCAGCACGACCGGGACTGGGAACACCGGGGAGCTGTTTTTT.

The chain is built from TRBV27 and TRBJ2-3; the match to TRBD2 covers 7 bases. J lost 6 bases, V lost 2 bases, and 5 bases had no gene match. Germline loops: CDR1 MNHEY, CDR2 SMNVEV (reference sequence). The CDR3 consists of 14 residues. The CDR3 DNA is TGTGCCAGCAGTTTACTAGCGGCTGCTGATACGCAGTATTTT. This sequence encodes CASSLLAAADTQYF.

The chain uses TRBV9 and TRBJ2-1, with a tentative D call TRBD2 (6 bases). With 2 bases removed from V and 0 bases from J, the gap between germline ends came to 6 bases. The CDR3 is 14 amino acids. Germline CDR1 and CDR2: SGDLS and YYNGEE. The CDR3 region is CASSVGGSYNEQFF. CDR3 bases: TGTGCCAGCAGCGTGGGGGGCTCCTACAATGAGCAGTTCTTC.

The genes are TRBV18 and TRBJ2-3; TRBD2 matches 9 bases. V trimming: 6 bases; J trimming: 1 base; junction bases outside the gene matches: 11. Per the germline V gene, CDR1 is KGHSH and CDR2 is LQKENI. CDR3 length: 17 amino acids. The CDR3 nucleotides are TGTGCCAGCTCGCGGAACCCCGTAGCGGGAGGCACAGATACGCAGTATTTT. Translation gives CASSRNPVAGGTDTQYF.

DNA for the CDR3: TGTGCCAGCAGCCTGACTAGCCTCCCGGACGAGCAGTACTTC. Protein: CASSLTSLPDEQYF. The chain combines TRBV11-2 with TRBJ2-7; TRBD2 aligns across 7 bases. Germline CDR1 is SGHAT and CDR2 is FQNNGV. CDR3 length: 14 residues. The V and J ends lost 5 bases and 5 bases, in that order; junction bases with no gene match: 9. Based on the CDR3 plus reference TRBV11-2 and TRBJ2-7, the full variable domain is EAGVAQSPRYKIIEKRQSVAFWCNPISGHATLYWYQQILGQGPKLLIQFQNNGVVDDSQLPKDRFSAERLKGVDSTLKIQPAKLEDSAVYLCASSLTSLPDEQYFGPGTRLTVT.

This chain uses TRBV6-5 with TRBJ2-5, with D perhaps matching TRBD2 (7 bases). The CDR3 runs to 14 residues. Germline V lookup: CDR1 MNHEY, CDR2 SVGAGI. V lost 2 bases and J 7 bases, leaving 14 bases between the germline ends. The CDR3 DNA sequence: TGTGCCAGCAGTTACGCGGGGGCCGGGTTGACCCAGTACTTC. Amino acid sequence: CASSYAGAGLTQYF.

The chain recombines TRBV29-1 with TRBJ2-5, with 10 bases that match TRBD2. This CDR3 comprises 17 residues. Germline trimming cut 0 bases from V and 1 base from J; bases unmatched to any gene: 8. Germline V CDR1 and CDR2: SQVTM, ANQGSEA. CDR3 nucleotide sequence: TGCAGCGTTGAAGAACTGCTCCTAGCGGGGGTCCAAGAGACCCAGTACTTC. As protein: CSVEELLLAGVQETQYF.